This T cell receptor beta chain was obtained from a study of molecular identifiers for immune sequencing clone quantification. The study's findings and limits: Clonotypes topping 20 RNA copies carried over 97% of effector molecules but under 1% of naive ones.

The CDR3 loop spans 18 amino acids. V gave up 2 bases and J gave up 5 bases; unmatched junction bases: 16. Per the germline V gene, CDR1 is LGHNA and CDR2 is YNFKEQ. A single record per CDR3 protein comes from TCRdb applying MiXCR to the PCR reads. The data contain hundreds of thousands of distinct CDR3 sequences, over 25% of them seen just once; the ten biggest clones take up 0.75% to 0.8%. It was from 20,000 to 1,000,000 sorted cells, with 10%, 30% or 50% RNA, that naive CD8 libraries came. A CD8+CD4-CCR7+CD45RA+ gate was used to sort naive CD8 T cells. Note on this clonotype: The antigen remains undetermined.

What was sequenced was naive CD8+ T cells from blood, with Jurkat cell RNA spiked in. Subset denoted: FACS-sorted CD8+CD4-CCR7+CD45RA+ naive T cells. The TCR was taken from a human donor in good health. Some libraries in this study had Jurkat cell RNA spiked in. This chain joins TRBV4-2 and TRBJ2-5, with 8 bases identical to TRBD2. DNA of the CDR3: TGTGCCAGCAGCCAAAGATCGGTCTCAAGCGGGAGTGGGGAGACCCAGTACTTC. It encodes CASSQRSVSSGSGETQYF.